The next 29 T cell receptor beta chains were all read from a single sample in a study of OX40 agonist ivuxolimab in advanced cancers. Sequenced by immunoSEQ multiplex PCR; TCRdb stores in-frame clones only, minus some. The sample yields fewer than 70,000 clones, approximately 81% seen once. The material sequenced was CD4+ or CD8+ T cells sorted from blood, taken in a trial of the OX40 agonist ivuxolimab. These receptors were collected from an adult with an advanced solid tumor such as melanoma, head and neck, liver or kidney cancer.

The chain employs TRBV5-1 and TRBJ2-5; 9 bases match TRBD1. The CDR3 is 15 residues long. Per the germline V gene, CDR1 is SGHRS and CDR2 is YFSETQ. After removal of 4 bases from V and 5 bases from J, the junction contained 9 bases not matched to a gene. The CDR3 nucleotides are TGCGCCAGCAGCGACGGACAGGGGTTCGGGGAGACCCAGTACTTC. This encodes CASSDGQGFGETQYF.

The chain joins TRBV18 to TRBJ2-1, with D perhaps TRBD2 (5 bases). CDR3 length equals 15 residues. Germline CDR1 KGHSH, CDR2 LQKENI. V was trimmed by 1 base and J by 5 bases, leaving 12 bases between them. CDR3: CASSPRRSEDNEQFF. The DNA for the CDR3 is TGTGCCAGCTCACCACGGAGGTCTGAGGACAATGAGCAGTTCTTC.

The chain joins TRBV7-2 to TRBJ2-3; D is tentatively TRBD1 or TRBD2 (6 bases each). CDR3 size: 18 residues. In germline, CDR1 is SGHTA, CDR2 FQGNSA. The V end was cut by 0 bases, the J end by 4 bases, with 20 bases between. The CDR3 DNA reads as TGTGCCAGCAGCTTAGCTTCAGGAGTTGGGGGGCGCGCAGATACGCAGTATTTT. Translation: CASSLASGVGGRADTQYF. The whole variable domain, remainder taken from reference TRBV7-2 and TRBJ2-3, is GAGVSQSPSNKVTEKGKDVELRCDPISGHTALYWYRQSLGQGLEFLIYFQGNSAPDKSGLPSDRFSAERTGGSVSTLTIQRTQQEDSAVYLCASSLASGVGGRADTQYFGPGTRLTVL.

The DNA of the CDR3 is TGTGCCAGCAGCGTTGCCGGGACTAGGATGGCCCAGTACTTC. Amino acids: CASSVAGTRMAQYF. The J gene is TRBJ2-5, the V gene TRBV7-8; 8 bases match TRBD2. The trim removed 5 bases at V and 9 bases at J, leaving 11 bases unmatched. Germline lookup yields CDR1 SGHVS and CDR2 FQNEAQ. CDR3 length: 14 residues.

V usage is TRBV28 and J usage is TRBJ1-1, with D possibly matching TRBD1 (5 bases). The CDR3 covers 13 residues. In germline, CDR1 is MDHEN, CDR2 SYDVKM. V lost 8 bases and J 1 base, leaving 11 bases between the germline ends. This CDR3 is CASLGRTNTEAFF. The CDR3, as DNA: TGTGCCAGCCTGGGACGGACGAACACTGAAGCTTTCTTT.

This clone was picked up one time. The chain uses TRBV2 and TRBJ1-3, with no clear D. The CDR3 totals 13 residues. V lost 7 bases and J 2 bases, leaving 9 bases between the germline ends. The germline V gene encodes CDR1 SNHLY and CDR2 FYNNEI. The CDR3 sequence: CASKRETGNTIYF. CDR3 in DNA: TGTGCCAGCAAGCGGGAGACTGGAAACACCATATATTTT.

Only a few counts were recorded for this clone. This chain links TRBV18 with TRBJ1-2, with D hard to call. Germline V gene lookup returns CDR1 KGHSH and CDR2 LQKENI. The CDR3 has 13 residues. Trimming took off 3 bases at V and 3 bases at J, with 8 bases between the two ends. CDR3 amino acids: CASSPDPDYGYTF. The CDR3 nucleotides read TGTGCCAGCTCACCTGACCCTGACTATGGCTACACCTTC. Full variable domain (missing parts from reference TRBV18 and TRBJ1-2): NAGVMQNPRHLVRRRGQEARLRCSPMKGHSHVYWYRQLPEEGLKFMVYLQKENIIDESGMPKERFSAEFPKEGPSILRIQQVVRGDSAAYFCASSPDPDYGYTFGSGTRLTVV.

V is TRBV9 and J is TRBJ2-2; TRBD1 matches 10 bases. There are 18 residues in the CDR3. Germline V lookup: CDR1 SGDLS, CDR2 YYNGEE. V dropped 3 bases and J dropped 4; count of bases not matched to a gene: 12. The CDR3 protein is CASSDEPGQGKGTGELFF. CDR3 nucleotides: TGTGCCAGCAGCGATGAACCGGGACAGGGGAAGGGCACCGGGGAGCTGTTTTTT.

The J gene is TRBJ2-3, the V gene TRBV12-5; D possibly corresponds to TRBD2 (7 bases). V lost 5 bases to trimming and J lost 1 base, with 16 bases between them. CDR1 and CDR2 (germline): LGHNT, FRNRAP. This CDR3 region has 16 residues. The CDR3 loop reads CASGPGGALGTDTQYF. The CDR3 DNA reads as TGTGCTAGTGGTCCTGGGGGGGCGCTTGGCACAGATACGCAGTATTTT.

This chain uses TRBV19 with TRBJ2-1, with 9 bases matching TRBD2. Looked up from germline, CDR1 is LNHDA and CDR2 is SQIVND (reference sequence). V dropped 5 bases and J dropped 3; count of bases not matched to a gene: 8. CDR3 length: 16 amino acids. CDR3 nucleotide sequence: TGTGCCAGTAGTCAACTACCTAGCGGGAACTACAATGAGCAGTTCTTC. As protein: CASSQLPSGNYNEQFF.

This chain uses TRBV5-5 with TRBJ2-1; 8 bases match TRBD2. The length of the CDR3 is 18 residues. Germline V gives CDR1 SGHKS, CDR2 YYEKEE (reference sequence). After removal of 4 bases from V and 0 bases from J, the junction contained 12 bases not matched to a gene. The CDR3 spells CASSTARRGASSYNEQFF. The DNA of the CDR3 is TGTGCCAGCAGCACGGCGAGGCGGGGGGCTAGCTCCTACAATGAGCAGTTCTTC.

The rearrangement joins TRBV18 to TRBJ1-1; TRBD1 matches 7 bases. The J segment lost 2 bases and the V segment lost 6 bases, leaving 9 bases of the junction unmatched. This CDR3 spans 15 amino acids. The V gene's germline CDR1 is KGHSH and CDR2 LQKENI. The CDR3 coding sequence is TGTGCCAGCTCCCCAAGGACAGGACTTAACACTGAAGCTTTCTTT. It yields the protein CASSPRTGLNTEAFF.

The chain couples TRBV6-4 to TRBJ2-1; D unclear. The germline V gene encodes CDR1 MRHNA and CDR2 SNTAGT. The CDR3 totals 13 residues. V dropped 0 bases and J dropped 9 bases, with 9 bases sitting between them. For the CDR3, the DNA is TGTGCCAGCAGTGACTCTAGGTTCAGTGAGCAGTTCTTC. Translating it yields CASSDSRFSEQFF.

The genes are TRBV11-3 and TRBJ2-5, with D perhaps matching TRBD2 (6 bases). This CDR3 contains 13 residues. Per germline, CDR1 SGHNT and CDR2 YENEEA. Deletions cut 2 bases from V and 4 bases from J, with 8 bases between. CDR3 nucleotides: TGTGCCAGCAGCTTAATGGAGGGAGAGACCCAGTACTTC. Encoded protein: CASSLMEGETQYF.

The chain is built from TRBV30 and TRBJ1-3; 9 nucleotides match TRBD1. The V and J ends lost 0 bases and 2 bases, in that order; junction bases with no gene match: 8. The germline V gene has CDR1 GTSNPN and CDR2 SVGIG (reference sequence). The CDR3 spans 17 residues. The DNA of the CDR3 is TGTGCCTGGAGTGTCTCGACAGGGGGTTTGGCTGGAAACACCATATATTTT. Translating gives CAWSVSTGGLAGNTIYF.

As DNA, the CDR3 is TGTGCCAGCAGTTCGAAGACAGGGCCCGGGGAGCTGTTTTTT. Amino acid sequence: CASSSKTGPGELFF. The chain carries TRBV2 and TRBJ2-2; 7 positions match TRBD1. Germline CDR1 and CDR2: SNHLY and FYNNEI. The length of the CDR3 is 14 residues. Trimming took 5 bases from V and 6 from J; bases not matched to a gene: 6.

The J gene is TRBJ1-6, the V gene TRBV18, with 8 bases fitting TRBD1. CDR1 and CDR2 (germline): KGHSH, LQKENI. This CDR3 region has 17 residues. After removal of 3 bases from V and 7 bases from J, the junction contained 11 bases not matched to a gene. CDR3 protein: CASSPRTGSPLNSPLHF. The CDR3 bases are TGTGCCAGCTCACCCCGGACAGGGAGCCCTTTAAATTCACCCCTCCACTTT.

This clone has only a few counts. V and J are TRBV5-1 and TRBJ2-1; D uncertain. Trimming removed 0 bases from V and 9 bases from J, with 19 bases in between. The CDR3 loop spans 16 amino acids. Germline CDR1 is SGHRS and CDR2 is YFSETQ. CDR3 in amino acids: CASSLDSLGVRGEQFF. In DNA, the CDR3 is TGCGCCAGCAGCTTGGACAGTCTAGGAGTCAGAGGTGAGCAGTTCTTC.

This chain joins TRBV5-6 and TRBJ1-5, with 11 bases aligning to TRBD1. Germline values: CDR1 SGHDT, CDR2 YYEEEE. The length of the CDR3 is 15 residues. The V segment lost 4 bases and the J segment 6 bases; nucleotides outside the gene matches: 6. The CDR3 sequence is CASSLGQGVTQPQHF. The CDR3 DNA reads TGTGCCAGCAGCCTGGGACAGGGGGTAACTCAGCCCCAGCATTTT.

The CDR3 loop reads CSSGAIRNTEAFF. The CDR3 region has the DNA TGCAGCTCTGGGGCCATCAGGAACACTGAAGCTTTCTTT. The chain recombines TRBV29-1 with TRBJ1-1; D perhaps matches TRBD1 (5 bases). Germline V gene sequence: CDR1 SQVTM, CDR2 ANQGSEA. This CDR3 spans 13 amino acids. The germline V and J ends were trimmed by 8 bases and 1 base, with 14 bases remaining between them.

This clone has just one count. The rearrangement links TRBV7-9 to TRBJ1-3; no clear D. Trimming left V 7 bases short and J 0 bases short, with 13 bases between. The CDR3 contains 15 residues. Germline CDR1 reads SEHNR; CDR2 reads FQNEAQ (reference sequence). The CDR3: CASTDPYDSGNTIYF. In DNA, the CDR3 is TGTGCCAGCACCGACCCGTACGACTCTGGAAACACCATATATTTT.

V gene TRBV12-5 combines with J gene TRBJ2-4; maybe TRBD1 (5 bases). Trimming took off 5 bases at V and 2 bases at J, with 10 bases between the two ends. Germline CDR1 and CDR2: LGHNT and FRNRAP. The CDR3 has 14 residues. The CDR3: CASGPDSPKNIQYF. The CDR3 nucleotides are TGTGCTAGTGGTCCTGACAGTCCCAAAAACATTCAGTACTTC.

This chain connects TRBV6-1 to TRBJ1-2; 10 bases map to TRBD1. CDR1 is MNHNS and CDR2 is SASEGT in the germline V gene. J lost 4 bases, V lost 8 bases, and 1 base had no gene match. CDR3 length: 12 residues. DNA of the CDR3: TGTGCCAGCGGGGACAGGGGCTATGGCTACACCTTC. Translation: CASGDRGYGYTF.

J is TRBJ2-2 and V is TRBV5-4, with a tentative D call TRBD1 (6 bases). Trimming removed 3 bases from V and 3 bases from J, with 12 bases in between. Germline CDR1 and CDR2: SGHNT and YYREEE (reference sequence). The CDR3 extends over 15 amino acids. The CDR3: CASSWGQGYTGELFF. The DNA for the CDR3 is TGTGCCAGCAGCTGGGGCCAGGGGTACACCGGGGAGCTGTTTTTT.

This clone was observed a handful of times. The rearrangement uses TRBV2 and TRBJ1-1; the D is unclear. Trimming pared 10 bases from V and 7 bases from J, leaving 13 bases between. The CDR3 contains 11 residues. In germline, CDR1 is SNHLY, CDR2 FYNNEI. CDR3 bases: TGTGCCACCCTACAGAGTTTTGAAGCTTTCTTT. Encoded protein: CATLQSFEAFF.

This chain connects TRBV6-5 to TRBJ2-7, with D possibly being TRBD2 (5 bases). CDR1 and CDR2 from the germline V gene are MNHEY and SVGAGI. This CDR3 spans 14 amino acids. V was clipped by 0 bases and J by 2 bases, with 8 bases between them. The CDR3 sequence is CASSYSTGTYEQYF. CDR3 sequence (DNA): TGTGCCAGCAGTTACTCTACGGGAACCTACGAGCAGTACTTC.

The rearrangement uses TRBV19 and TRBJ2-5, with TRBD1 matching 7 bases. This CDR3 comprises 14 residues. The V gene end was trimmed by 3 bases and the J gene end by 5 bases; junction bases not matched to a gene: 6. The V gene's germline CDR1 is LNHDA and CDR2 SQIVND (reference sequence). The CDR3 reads CASSMSRDSETQYF. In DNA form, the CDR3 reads TGTGCCAGTAGTATGAGTCGGGACAGCGAGACCCAGTACTTC.

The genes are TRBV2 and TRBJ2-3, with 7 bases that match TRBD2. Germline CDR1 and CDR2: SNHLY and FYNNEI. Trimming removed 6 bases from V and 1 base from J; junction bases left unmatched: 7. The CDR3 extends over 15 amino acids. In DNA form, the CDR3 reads TGTGCCAGCAGAGCAAATCTAGCGGGCACAGATACGCAGTATTTT. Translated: CASRANLAGTDTQYF.

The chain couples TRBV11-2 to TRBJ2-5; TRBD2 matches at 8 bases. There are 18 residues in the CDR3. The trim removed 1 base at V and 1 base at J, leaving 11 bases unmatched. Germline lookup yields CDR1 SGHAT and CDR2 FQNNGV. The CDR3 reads CASSLVGTRTIGQETQYF. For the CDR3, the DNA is TGTGCCAGCAGCTTAGTTGGGACTAGGACAATTGGCCAAGAGACCCAGTACTTC.